The 30 T cell receptor beta chains listed next were all sequenced from one sample in a study of T cells in Graves' hyperthyroidism and ophthalmopathy. Amplified regions were TCR beta CDR3 sequences from RNA transcripts. In the first-round RT-PCR of the TCR CDR3, the HTBI primer set was used. TCRdb re-called the multiplex PCR reads with MiXCR, one entry per CDR3 protein. Of 250,000 to 300,000 distinct CDR3 sequences in the sample, roughly 15% are singletons; the top ten hold 7.9%. Sequenced input: blood. The receptors were gathered from a woman aged 40 to 55 with Graves' hyperthyroidism.

The CDR3 sequence: CASSLERGQGTNEQFF. The CDR3 bases are TGTGCCAGCAGCCTTGAGAGAGGACAGGGGACCAATGAGCAGTTCTTC. V usage is TRBV12-3 or TRBV12-4 and J usage is TRBJ2-1; 9 bases match TRBD1. Trimming took 6 bases from V and 6 from J; bases not matched to a gene: 12. This CDR3 region has 16 residues.

This clonotype was found many times. The genes are TRBV27 and TRBJ1-2, with D possibly being TRBD1 (5 bases). The V end lost 5 bases, the J end lost 5 bases, and 15 bases lay between the germline ends. CDR1 and CDR2 from the germline V gene are MNHEY and SMNVEV (reference sequence). The CDR3 spans 14 residues. The CDR3 nucleotides are TGTGCCAGCAGTACGCGGGACGGACCGTATGGCTACACCTTC. Translating gives CASSTRDGPYGYTF.

This clonotype was found many times. V gene TRBV20-1 combines with J gene TRBJ2-7; 10 bases match TRBD2. Unmatched junction bases numbered 11, after V lost 5 bases and J lost 4 bases. The CDR3 loop spans 15 amino acids. CDR1 is DFQATT, CDR2 SNEGSKA, per germline (reference sequence). CDR3 coding DNA: TGCAGTGCTGATAAAATCGGGACTAGCGTATACGAGCAGTACTTC. It translates to CSADKIGTSVYEQYF.

This clonotype was found many times. The rearrangement links TRBV24-1 to TRBJ1-2; the D is unclear. Germline CDR1 reads KGHDR; CDR2 reads SFDVKD. V lost 0 bases and J 7 bases, leaving 11 bases between the germline ends. CDR3 size: 14 residues. The CDR3 reads CATSDLNGNVGYTF. The CDR3 nucleotides are TGTGCCACCAGTGATTTGAACGGGAATGTTGGCTACACCTTC.

This chain uses TRBV13 with TRBJ2-7; possible D gene TRBD2, 6 bases. Looked up from germline, CDR1 is PRHDT and CDR2 is FYEKMQ (reference sequence). V was cut by 4 bases and J by 3 bases, with 19 bases left in between. The CDR3 has 16 amino acids. The CDR3 is CASSSPPGTLLYEQYF. The CDR3 DNA is TGTGCCAGCAGCTCTCCCCCCGGGACTCTTCTCTACGAGCAGTACTTC.

The sample holds a few counts of this clonotype. This chain connects TRBV5-1 to TRBJ2-1; no clear D gene. With 4 bases removed from V and 8 bases from J, the gap between germline ends came to 13 bases. Germline values: CDR1 SGHRS, CDR2 YFSETQ. The CDR3 runs to 13 residues. The CDR3 nucleotides read TGCGCCAGCAGCCTGGGATCGGTGGATGAGCAGTTCTTC. Amino acid sequence: CASSLGSVDEQFF.

This clonotype occurred many times. V gene TRBV12-3 or TRBV12-4 combines with J gene TRBJ2-5; 9 positions agree with TRBD1. V dropped 6 bases and J dropped 5; count of bases not matched to a gene: 10. The CDR3 contains 15 residues. The CDR3 nucleotides are TGTGCCAGCAGGCGCTGGACAGGGGTGTCGGAGACCCAGTACTTC. Its translation is CASRRWTGVSETQYF.

This clonotype came up many times. The chain is built from TRBV29-1 and TRBJ2-5; D gene ambiguous. There are 10 residues in the CDR3. V was shortened by 3 bases and J by 7 bases, with 6 bases between the two germline ends. Germline V gives CDR1 SQVTM, CDR2 ANQGSEA. The CDR3 bases are TGCAGCGTTGATCCGGGGACCCAGTACTTC. Translated: CSVDPGTQYF.

This clonotype has ten or more counts. The chain uses TRBV2 and TRBJ1-6; 9 bases match TRBD1. Germline V CDR1 and CDR2: SNHLY, FYNNEI. The CDR3 consists of 15 residues. V was pared by 6 bases and J by 4 bases, with 4 bases of the junction left unmatched. The CDR3 DNA is TGTGCCAGCAGGGGGACAGGGATTTATAATTCACCCCTCCACTTT. Translating gives CASRGTGIYNSPLHF.

This clonotype was picked up many times. This CDR3 is CASSLLRDSPYEQYF. For the CDR3, the DNA is TGTGCCAGCAGTTTACTCCGGGACAGCCCCTACGAGCAGTACTTC. The rearrangement joins TRBV28 to TRBJ2-7, with TRBD1 identical over 7 bases. V shed 2 bases and J 2 bases; nucleotides not matched to a gene: 6. Germline lookup yields CDR1 MDHEN and CDR2 SYDVKM. The length of the CDR3 is 15 residues. The full variable domain, with the rest looked up from reference TRBV28 and TRBJ2-7, is DVKVTQSSRYLVKRTGEKVFLECVQDMDHENMFWYRQDPGLGLRLIYFSYDVKMKEKGDIPEGYSVSREKKERFSLILESASTNQTSMYLCASSLLRDSPYEQYFGPGTRLTVT.

In this sample, this clonotype turned up many times. This rearrangement joins TRBV12-3 or TRBV12-4 to TRBJ2-2; D is unclear. The CDR3 consists of 13 residues. The V and J ends lost 4 bases and 6 bases respectively, with 9 bases between them. The CDR3 DNA reads TGTGCCAGCAGTTATACAGAGGCCGGGGAGCTGTTTTTT. This codes for CASSYTEAGELFF.

The chain employs TRBV7-9 and TRBJ2-2; 7 bases align to TRBD2. The V gene's germline CDR1 is SEHNR and CDR2 FQNEAQ (reference sequence). Trimming cost V 6 bases and J 4 bases; bases outside gene matches: 17. The CDR3 length is 18 residues. The CDR3 spells CASSSLKEGGSSTGELFF. CDR3 sequence (DNA): TGTGCCAGCAGTTCCTTGAAGGAGGGCGGGAGTTCCACCGGGGAGCTGTTTTTT.

This clonotype has ten or more counts. The chain combines TRBV4-2 with TRBJ2-7; 7 bases are shared with TRBD2. Germline CDR1 LGHNA, CDR2 YNFKEQ. This CDR3 is built from 15 residues. V shed 4 bases and J 6 bases; nucleotides not matched to a gene: 12. CDR3 in amino acids: CASSPSRWGGGEQYF. In DNA, the CDR3 is TGTGCCAGCAGCCCTTCTCGGTGGGGCGGGGGCGAGCAGTACTTC.

This clonotype was detected a few times. The chain carries TRBV28 and TRBJ2-3; D may be TRBD1 or TRBD2 (7 bases each). The V gene lost 8 bases and the J gene lost 4 bases, with 19 bases spanning the gap. Looked up from germline, CDR1 is MDHEN and CDR2 is SYDVKM. The CDR3 loop spans 15 amino acids. The DNA of the CDR3 is TGTGCCAGCGGGGAGGGGGGACAGTGGCCAGATACGCAGTATTTT. It encodes CASGEGGQWPDTQYF.

This clonotype was found many times. V is TRBV7-9 and J is TRBJ2-3; D possibly corresponds to TRBD1 (6 bases). CDR3 length equals 15 residues. Looked up from germline, CDR1 is SEHNR and CDR2 is FQNEAQ (reference sequence). V lost 5 bases, J lost 0 bases, and 12 bases lay in between. The CDR3 nucleotides read TGTGCCAGCAGCAACGGTCAGGGGAGCACAGATACGCAGTATTTT. It codes for CASSNGQGSTDTQYF.

J is TRBJ1-2 and V is TRBV5-6, with a weak D call TRBD1 (5 bases). The germline V and J ends were trimmed by 5 bases and 5 bases, with 19 bases remaining between them. The CDR3 extends over 15 amino acids. Germline CDR1 and CDR2: SGHDT and YYEEEE. This CDR3 is CASSYEGGAEYGYTF. CDR3 nucleotide sequence: TGTGCCAGCAGTTACGAGGGAGGGGCAGAATATGGCTACACCTTC.

This chain joins TRBV28 and TRBJ2-5; possibly TRBD2 for D (5 bases). The germline CDR1 and CDR2 sequences are MDHEN and SYDVKM. Trimming left V 6 bases short and J 9 bases short, with 8 bases between. There are 10 residues in the CDR3. CDR3 DNA: TGTGCCAGCAGCCGGGGAGCCCAGTACTTC. Translation gives CASSRGAQYF.

The chain carries TRBV20-1 and TRBJ2-7; D gene uncertain. This CDR3 comprises 13 residues. The germline V gene encodes CDR1 DFQATT and CDR2 SNEGSKA (reference sequence). Trimming removed 1 base from V and 3 bases from J, with 10 bases in between. CDR3 sequence (DNA): TGCAGTGCTAGAGGTCAGGCGGACTACGAGCAGTACTTC. This translates into CSARGQADYEQYF.

This clonotype has a count of ten or more. The chain uses TRBV11-1 and TRBJ2-5; 9 bases agree with TRBD2. Trimming removed 2 bases from V and 10 bases from J; junction bases left unmatched: 8. The CDR3 contains 14 residues. Germline V gene data show CDR1 as SGHAT and CDR2 as FQDESV (reference sequence). In DNA, the CDR3 is TGTGCCAGCAGCTTATTACTAGCGGGCCGTGACCAGTACTTC. As protein: CASSLLLAGRDQYF.

This clonotype was recorded many times. The genes are TRBV2 and TRBJ1-5; 9 bases agree with TRBD1. The CDR3 has 17 residues. The germline V gene has CDR1 SNHLY and CDR2 FYNNEI. Trimming took 5 bases from V and 1 from J; bases not matched to a gene: 9. CDR3 sequence reads: CASSRGPGTGSNQPQHF. The CDR3 coding sequence is TGTGCCAGCAGTAGGGGACCCGGGACAGGGAGCAATCAGCCCCAGCATTTT.

This clonotype was observed a handful of times. A much larger clonotype is one base distant, so this may be a read error. The chain has TRBV12-3 or TRBV12-4 and TRBJ2-5, with D possibly being TRBD1 (5 bases). The CDR3 length is 13 residues. Trimming shortened V by 2 bases and J by 5 bases, and 9 bases separated the two germline ends. The CDR3, as DNA: TGTGCCAGCAGTTTAAACAAGGGGGAGACCCAGTACTTC. This sequence encodes CASSLNKGETQYF.

This clonotype was observed many times. The chain has TRBV6-1 and TRBJ2-3; 11 nucleotides match TRBD2. Germline values: CDR1 MNHNS, CDR2 SASEGT. The CDR3 loop spans 17 amino acids. Losses at the gene ends were 0 bases for V and 2 bases for J; bases not matched to a gene: 4. CDR3 sequence: CASSEARLAGYTDTQYF. Written as DNA, the CDR3 is TGTGCCAGCAGTGAAGCTCGACTAGCGGGGTACACAGATACGCAGTATTTT.

This clonotype was observed a few times. The chain is built from TRBV9 and TRBJ2-3; 8 nucleotides align to TRBD2. With 2 bases clipped from V and 6 bases from J, the junction kept 14 bases outside the gene matches. CDR1 is SGDLS, CDR2 YYNGEE, per germline. The CDR3 runs 17 residues. CDR3 loop: CASSVGWTGTSGDTQYF. The CDR3 region has the DNA TGTGCCAGCAGCGTGGGGTGGACCGGGACTAGTGGCGATACGCAGTATTTT.

This clonotype was recorded at least ten times. The chain uses TRBV27 and TRBJ2-1; TRBD1 might be the D (6 bases). The CDR3 has 11 amino acids. V was clipped by 7 bases and J by 7 bases, with 8 bases between them. Germline-derived CDR1 and CDR2 are MNHEY and SMNVEV (reference sequence). This CDR3 reads CASTTGNEQFF. The CDR3 nucleotides read TGTGCCAGCACAACAGGGAATGAGCAGTTCTTC.

This clonotype has only one observation. The chain links TRBV6-1 to TRBJ2-5, with D possibly TRBD1 on 6 matching bases. Germline V gene sequence: CDR1 MNHNS, CDR2 SASEGT. Deletions cut 6 bases from V and 4 bases from J, with 18 bases between. This CDR3 spans 15 amino acids. CDR3: CASRLRDTRVETQYF. The CDR3 coding sequence is TGTGCCAGCAGACTAAGGGACACTCGAGTAGAGACCCAGTACTTC.

In this sample, this clonotype turned up many times. The chain couples TRBV12-3 or TRBV12-4 to TRBJ1-1; TRBD1 agrees at 12 bases. V gave up 3 bases and J gave up 11 bases; unmatched junction bases: 13. The CDR3 has 16 residues. This CDR3 is CASSFGTGGSIRGAFF. The DNA of the CDR3 is TGTGCCAGCAGTTTTGGGACAGGGGGCTCTATCCGTGGGGCTTTCTTT.

This clonotype came up many times. V usage is TRBV28 and J usage is TRBJ1-4; D not certain. The CDR3 runs to 14 residues. Trimming took off 5 bases at V and 7 bases at J, with 14 bases between the two ends. CDR1 and CDR2 (germline): MDHEN, SYDVKM. The CDR3 protein is CASSTSRISEKLFF. The CDR3 DNA follows: TGTGCCAGCAGTACCAGTAGGATTTCTGAAAAACTGTTTTTT.

This clonotype showed up many times. CDR3: CASSYSGGSNLGSVYEQYF. The CDR3 nucleotides are TGTGCCAGCAGTTACTCGGGCGGGAGTAATTTGGGGAGCGTGTACGAGCAGTACTTC. This chain joins TRBV6-5 and TRBJ2-7; 7 bases fit TRBD2. The V gene end was trimmed by 0 bases and the J gene end by 4 bases; junction bases not matched to a gene: 18. The germline V gene encodes CDR1 MNHEY and CDR2 SVGAGI. The CDR3 is 19 residues long.

Many counts were recorded for this clonotype. The chain couples TRBV18 to TRBJ2-7; D is ambiguous. The CDR3 length is 13 residues. Between the trimmed V and J ends, which lost 2 bases and 0 bases, there was a span of 5 bases. The V gene's germline CDR1 is KGHSH and CDR2 LQKENI. CDR3 region: CASSPAPSYEQYF. Here the CDR3 DNA reads TGTGCCAGCTCACCAGCCCCCTCCTACGAGCAGTACTTC.

This chain links TRBV29-1 with TRBJ1-6; 7 bases are shared with TRBD1. CDR1 and CDR2 (germline): SQVTM, ANQGSEA. V was pared by 5 bases and J by 3 bases, with 1 base of the junction left unmatched. CDR3 length equals 13 residues. The CDR3 sequence is CSVRQGYNSPLHF. The CDR3 DNA follows: TGCAGCGTTCGACAGGGCTATAATTCACCCCTCCACTTT.